This T cell receptor beta chain derives from a study of T cells in Graves' hyperthyroidism and ophthalmopathy. Study observations and caveats: Model output signaled ophthalmopathy a median 6.5 months ahead of onset.

Absent ophthalmopathy progression within 18 months defined stable Graves' hyperthyroidism. Disease duration under 2 months; hyperthyroidism patients were aged 18 to 65. Patients having uncontrolled infection, another autoimmune disease, pregnancy or lactation were not included. This clonotype was observed at least ten times. Antigen unknown. Regions amplified from RNA transcripts were the TCR beta CDR3 regions. The TCR CDR3 was amplified in a first-round RT-PCR using the HTBI primer set. TCRdb re-derived calls from the multiplex PCR reads in MiXCR, one entry per CDR3 protein. The sample records about 700,000 distinct CDR3 sequences, 11% to 15% being singletons. The CDR3 has 14 residues. Germline-derived CDR1 and CDR2 are SGHTA and FQGNSA. Deletions cut 0 bases from V and 2 bases from J, with 6 bases between.

This rearrangement joins TRBV7-2 to TRBJ2-3; D gene uncertain. Source material: blood. This receptor was taken from a woman between 18 and 29 years old with Graves' hyperthyroidism. CDR3 nucleotide sequence: TGTGCCAGCAGCTTAGCGTACTCCACAGATACGCAGTATTTT. Protein sequence: CASSLAYSTDTQYF.